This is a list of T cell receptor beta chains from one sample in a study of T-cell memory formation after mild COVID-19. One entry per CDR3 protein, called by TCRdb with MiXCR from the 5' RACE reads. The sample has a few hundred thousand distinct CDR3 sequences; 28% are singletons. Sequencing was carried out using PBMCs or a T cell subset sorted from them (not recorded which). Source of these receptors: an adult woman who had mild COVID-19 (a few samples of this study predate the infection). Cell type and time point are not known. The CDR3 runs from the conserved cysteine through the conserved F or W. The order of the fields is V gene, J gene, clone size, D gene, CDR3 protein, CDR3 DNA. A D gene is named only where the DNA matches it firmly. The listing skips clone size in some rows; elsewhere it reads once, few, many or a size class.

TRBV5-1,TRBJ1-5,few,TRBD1,CASSLGGQGGQPQHF,TGCGCCAGCAGCTTGGGAGGACAGGGCGGCCAGCCCCAGCATTTT
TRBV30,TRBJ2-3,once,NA,CAWSSLGFTDTQYF,TGTGCCTGGAGCTCTCTGGGCTTCACAGATACGCAGTATTTT
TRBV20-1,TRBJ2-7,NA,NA,CSASELAGTYEQYF,TGCAGTGCTAGTGAGCTCGCGGGTACCTACGAGCAGTACTTC
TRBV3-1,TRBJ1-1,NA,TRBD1,CASSQDGDSNTEAFF,TGTGCCAGCAGCCAAGATGGGGACAGCAACACTGAAGCTTTCTTT
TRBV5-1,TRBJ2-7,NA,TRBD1,CASSLGQGPPYEQYF,TGCGCCAGCAGCCTAGGACAGGGCCCACCCTACGAGCAGTACTTC
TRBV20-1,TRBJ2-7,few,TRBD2,CSASEPLAGSSYEQYF,TGCAGTGCTAGTGAACCGCTAGCGGGGAGCTCCTACGAGCAGTACTTC
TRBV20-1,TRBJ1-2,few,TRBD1,CSAPPGTGGGYGYTF,TGCAGTGCTCCCCCCGGGACAGGGGGCGGGTATGGCTACACCTTC
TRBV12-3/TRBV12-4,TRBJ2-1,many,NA,CASSLGGGGYNEQFF,TGTGCCAGCAGTTTGGGCGGAGGGGGTTACAATGAGCAGTTCTTC
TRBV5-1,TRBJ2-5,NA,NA,CASSLEGGAVSRGGTQYF,TGCGCCAGCAGCTTGGAAGGTGGAGCAGTCTCCCGCGGCGGGACCCAGTACTTC
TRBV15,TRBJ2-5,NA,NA,CATSRAYDPQITQYF,TGTGCCACCAGCAGAGCGTACGATCCTCAGATCACCCAGTACTTC
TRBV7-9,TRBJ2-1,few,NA,CASSPRTRGNEQFF,TGTGCCAGCAGCCCAAGGACACGGGGCAATGAGCAGTTCTTC
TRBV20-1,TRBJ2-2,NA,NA,CSAPAPGELFF,TGCAGTGCTCCCGCCCCCGGGGAGCTGTTTTTT
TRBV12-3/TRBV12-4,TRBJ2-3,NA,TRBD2,CASSLFSGSPRGNTQYF,TGTGCCAGCAGTTTATTTAGCGGGAGTCCCCGAGGTAATACGCAGTATTTT
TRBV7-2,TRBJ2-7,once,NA,CASSPMGYEQYF,TGTGCCAGCAGCCCCATGGGCTACGAGCAGTACTTC
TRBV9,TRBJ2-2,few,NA,CASSATGDTGELFF,TGTGCCAGCAGCGCAACGGGAGACACCGGGGAGCTGTTTTTT
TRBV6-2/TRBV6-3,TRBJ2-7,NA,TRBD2,CASSSLAGAYEQYF,TGTGCCAGCAGTTCACTAGCGGGAGCTTACGAGCAGTACTTC
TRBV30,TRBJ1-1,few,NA,CAWSRVGNTEAFF,TGTGCCTGGAGTCGAGTGGGGAACACTGAAGCTTTCTTT
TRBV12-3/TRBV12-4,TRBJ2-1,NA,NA,CASTPRLGWTSYNEQFF,TGTGCCAGCACTCCCCGACTGGGTTGGACCTCCTACAATGAGCAGTTCTTC
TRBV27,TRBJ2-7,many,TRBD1,CASSLGQGITYEQYF,TGTGCCAGCAGTTTAGGACAGGGGATTACCTACGAGCAGTACTTC
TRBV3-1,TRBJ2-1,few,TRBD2,CASSPLGLAVNNEQFF,TGTGCCAGCAGCCCTCTTGGACTAGCGGTTAACAATGAGCAGTTCTTC
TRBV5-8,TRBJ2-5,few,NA,CASSFNRVYF,TGTGCCAGCAGCTTTAACCGGGTCTACTTC
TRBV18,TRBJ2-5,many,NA,CASSPSGETQYF,TGTGCCAGCTCACCTTCGGGGGAGACCCAGTACTTC
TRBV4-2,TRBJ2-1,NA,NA,CASSPTVGLSSYNEQFF,TGTGCCAGCAGCCCCACGGTTGGACTGAGCTCCTACAATGAGCAGTTCTTC
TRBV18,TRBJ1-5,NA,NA,CASSPSPGSNQPQHF,TGTGCCAGCTCACCATCCCCGGGAAGCAATCAGCCCCAGCATTTT
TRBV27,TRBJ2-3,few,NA,CASSLYSSPNTQYF,TGTGCCAGCAGTTTATACAGTTCTCCAAATACGCAGTATTTT
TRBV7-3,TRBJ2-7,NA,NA,CASSPGGRGEQYF,TGTGCCAGCAGCCCCGGAGGGAGAGGCGAGCAGTACTTC
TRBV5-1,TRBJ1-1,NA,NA,CASSLDPPGKNTEAFF,TGCGCCAGCAGCCTGGACCCCCCAGGGAAGAACACTGAAGCTTTCTTT
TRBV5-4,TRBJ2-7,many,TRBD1,CASQMDRASYEQYF,TGTGCCAGCCAGATGGACAGGGCTTCCTACGAGCAGTACTTC
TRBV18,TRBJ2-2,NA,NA,CASSPKTNANTGELFF,TGTGCCAGCTCACCTAAGACTAACGCGAACACCGGGGAGCTGTTTTTT
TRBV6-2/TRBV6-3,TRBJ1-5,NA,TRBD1,CASSYSGTGRTYQPQHF,TGTGCCAGCAGTTACTCTGGGACAGGGAGAACGTATCAGCCCCAGCATTTT
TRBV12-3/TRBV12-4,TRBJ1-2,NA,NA,CASSPRGLGYGYTF,TGTGCCAGCAGTCCACGGGGCCTAGGCTATGGCTACACCTTC
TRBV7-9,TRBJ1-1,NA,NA,CASSLEGGMHTEAFF,TGTGCCAGCAGCTTAGAGGGCGGAATGCACACTGAAGCTTTCTTT
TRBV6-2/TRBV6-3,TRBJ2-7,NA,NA,CASSYGDSYEQYF,TGTGCCAGCAGTTACGGCGACTCCTACGAGCAGTACTTC
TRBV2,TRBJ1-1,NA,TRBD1,CASSAFRDSTEAFF,TGTGCCAGCAGCGCATTCCGGGACAGCACTGAAGCTTTCTTT
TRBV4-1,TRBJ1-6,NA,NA,CASSLLPPGQYNSPLHF,TGCGCCAGCAGCCTACTTCCTCCGGGACAATATAATTCACCCCTCCACTTT
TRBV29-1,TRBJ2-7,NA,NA,CSVTSRSRSYEQYF,TGCAGCGTGACAAGCCGTTCGCGGTCCTACGAGCAGTACTTC
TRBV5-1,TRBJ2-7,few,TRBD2,CASSLGGLREYEQYF,TGCGCCAGCAGCTTGGGAGGACTGCGGGAGTACGAGCAGTACTTC
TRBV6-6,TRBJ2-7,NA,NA,CASSHLPPPGRGVPYEQYF,TGTGCCAGCAGTCACCTCCCCCCTCCGGGGAGAGGAGTCCCCTACGAGCAGTACTTC
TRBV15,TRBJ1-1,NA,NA,CATSRVRLGTEAFF,TGTGCCACCAGCAGAGTACGGTTAGGCACTGAAGCTTTCTTT
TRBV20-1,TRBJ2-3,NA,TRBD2,CSAGNFRTSLPDTQYF,TGCAGTGCAGGAAACTTCAGGACTAGCCTCCCAGATACGCAGTATTTT
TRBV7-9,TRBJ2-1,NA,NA,CASSLILAGKGTYNEQFF,TGTGCCAGCAGCTTAATTCTTGCAGGGAAAGGGACCTACAATGAGCAGTTCTTC
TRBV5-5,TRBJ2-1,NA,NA,CASSLLPNEQFF,TGTGCCAGCAGCTTGCTCCCCAATGAGCAGTTCTTC
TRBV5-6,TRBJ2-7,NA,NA,CASSLWGYGSEQYF,TGTGCCAGCAGCTTATGGGGCTACGGTTCCGAGCAGTACTTC
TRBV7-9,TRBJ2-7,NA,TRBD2,CASSLASGRTNYEQYF,TGTGCCAGCAGCTTAGCTAGCGGGAGAACTAACTACGAGCAGTACTTC
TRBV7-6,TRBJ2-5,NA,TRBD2,CASSLGTTQETQYF,TGTGCCAGCAGCTTGGGGACTACGCAAGAGACCCAGTACTTC
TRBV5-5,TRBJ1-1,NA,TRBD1,CASSLGIGTAHTEAFF,TGTGCCAGCAGCTTGGGAATCGGGACAGCGCACACTGAAGCTTTCTTT
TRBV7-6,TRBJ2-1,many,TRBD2,CASSLATSDNEQFF,TGTGCCAGCAGCTTAGCTACTAGCGACAATGAGCAGTTCTTC
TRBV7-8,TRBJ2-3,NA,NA,CASSLDGYRGVGTDTQYF,TGTGCCAGCAGCTTAGATGGCTACAGAGGGGTGGGCACAGATACGCAGTATTTT
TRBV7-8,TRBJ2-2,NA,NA,CASGTVNTGELFF,TGTGCCAGCGGGACGGTTAACACCGGGGAGCTGTTTTTT
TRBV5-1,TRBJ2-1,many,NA,CASSLAHERYNEQFF,TGCGCCAGCAGCTTGGCCCACGAGAGATACAATGAGCAGTTCTTC
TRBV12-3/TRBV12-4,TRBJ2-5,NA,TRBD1,CASSLLGQGLGETQYF,TGTGCCAGCAGTTTACTGGGACAGGGCCTCGGGGAGACCCAGTACTTC
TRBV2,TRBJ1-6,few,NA,CASSLIQGSSYNSPLHF,TGTGCCAGCAGCCTAATACAGGGAAGCTCCTATAATTCACCCCTCCACTTT
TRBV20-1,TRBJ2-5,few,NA,CSASEGEYEETQYF,TGCAGTGCTAGTGAGGGAGAATACGAAGAGACCCAGTACTTC
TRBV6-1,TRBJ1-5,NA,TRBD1,CASKDRGLVDQPQHF,TGTGCCAGCAAGGACAGGGGGCTTGTAGATCAGCCCCAGCATTTT
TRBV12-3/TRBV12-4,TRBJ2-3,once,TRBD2,CASSLVGREVLTDTQYF,TGTGCCAGCAGTTTAGTGGGGCGGGAGGTGCTCACAGATACGCAGTATTTT
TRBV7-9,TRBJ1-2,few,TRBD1,CASSLGRGQGSYGYTF,TGTGCCAGCAGCTTGGGACGGGGACAGGGGAGCTATGGCTACACCTTC
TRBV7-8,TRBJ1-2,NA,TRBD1,CASSPRTGLGGGYTF,TGTGCCAGCAGCCCGCGGACAGGGCTTGGGGGTGGCTACACCTTC